These 18 T cell receptor beta chains share one sample of origin, sequenced in a study of blood T cell repertoires in COVID-19. Sequencing used immunoSEQ multiplex PCR; TCRdb keeps in-frame clones, though not all of them. Among more than 100,000 clones, roughly 80% were seen once, and the ten largest hold 16%. The specimen was peripheral blood. All receptors come from a woman between 45 and 60 years old with acute or convalescent COVID-19.

Only a few counts were recorded for this clone. The V call is TRBV19, the J call TRBJ1-5, with TRBD1 matching 10 bases. V lost 6 bases, J lost 6 bases, and 14 bases stayed unmatched. Germline V gene data show CDR1 as LNHDA and CDR2 as SQIVND (reference sequence). The CDR3 length is 17 residues. CDR3 residues: CASRPRRDRGMGQPQHF. The DNA of the CDR3 is TGTGCCAGTAGGCCTCGCCGGGACAGGGGTATGGGTCAGCCCCAGCATTTT.

This clone was recorded only once. The chain combines TRBV7-3 with TRBJ1-1, with 7 bases matching TRBD1. The CDR3 is 14 amino acids. Germline V gives CDR1 SGHTA, CDR2 FQGTGA. After removal of 5 bases from V and 6 bases from J, the junction contained 9 bases not matched to a gene. This CDR3 is CASSMQGGMPEAFF. The CDR3 nucleotides read TGTGCCAGCAGCATGCAAGGGGGCATGCCTGAAGCTTTCTTT.

The rearrangement links TRBV6-6 to TRBJ2-2; a weak D match, TRBD2 (6 bases). The germline V gene has CDR1 MNHNY and CDR2 SVGAGI (reference sequence). V lost 7 bases to trimming and J lost 3 bases, with 12 bases between them. The length of the CDR3 is 14 residues. For the CDR3, the DNA is TGTGCCAGCACCCGACTAGGGGACACCGGGGAGCTGTTTTTT. Translation gives CASTRLGDTGELFF.

The rearrangement uses TRBV12-3 or TRBV12-4 and TRBJ1-3, with D uncertain. Deletions cut 3 bases from V and 3 bases from J, with 6 bases between. CDR3 size: 13 residues. This chain's CDR3 is CASSLMSGNTIYF. CDR3 bases: TGTGCCAGCAGTTTGATGAGTGGAAACACCATATATTTT.

The V and J genes are TRBV28 and TRBJ1-3, with D hard to call. The germline gives CDR1 MDHEN, CDR2 SYDVKM. The CDR3 totals 15 residues. V was trimmed by 5 bases and J by 2 bases, leaving 13 bases between them. CDR3 sequence reads: CASSSPPRAGNTIYF. As DNA, the CDR3 is TGTGCCAGCAGTAGCCCCCCAAGAGCTGGAAACACCATATATTTT.

V and J are TRBV18 and TRBJ2-3, with TRBD2 identical over 7 bases. CDR3 size: 17 residues. The V gene's germline CDR1 is KGHSH and CDR2 LQKENI. V trimming: 0 bases; J trimming: 0 bases; junction bases outside the gene matches: 6. CDR3: CASSPPRLASSTDTQYF. The CDR3 nucleotides are TGTGCCAGCTCACCACCCCGACTAGCCTCTAGCACAGATACGCAGTATTTT.

V gene TRBV18 combines with J gene TRBJ2-3, with a possible D match to TRBD1 (6 bases). The CDR3 is 16 residues long. V lost 3 bases and J 5 bases, leaving 18 bases between the germline ends. From germline, CDR1 is KGHSH and CDR2 LQKENI. The CDR3 DNA follows: TGTGCCAGCTCACCCCCTTCGGAGCAGGGGAAAGATACGCAGTATTTT. Its protein is CASSPPSEQGKDTQYF.

This clone was detected a few times. The rearrangement links TRBV18 to TRBJ2-3; D uncertain. The germline gives CDR1 KGHSH, CDR2 LQKENI. CDR3 length equals 12 residues. Between the trimmed V and J ends, which lost 2 bases and 6 bases, there was a span of 6 bases. CDR3 in DNA: TGTGCCAGCTCACCATATCGGGATACGCAGTATTTT. Protein sequence: CASSPYRDTQYF.

This clone was observed once. The rearrangement links TRBV19 to TRBJ2-1; TRBD1 matches at 8 bases. Unmatched junction bases numbered 8, after V lost 5 bases and J lost 5 bases. Germline CDR1 is LNHDA and CDR2 is SQIVND (reference sequence). This CDR3 has 15 residues. The CDR3 DNA reads TGTGCCAGTAGTTACAGGACAGGGACCAACAATGAGCAGTTCTTC. It specifies CASSYRTGTNNEQFF.

The chain recombines TRBV18 with TRBJ1-4, with a tentative D call TRBD1 (5 bases). The V gene's germline CDR1 is KGHSH and CDR2 LQKENI. V was clipped by 5 bases and J by 0 bases, with 10 bases between them. The CDR3 has 15 amino acids. CDR3 sequence: CASSKRQTTNEKLFF. The DNA of the CDR3 is TGTGCCAGCTCAAAACGACAGACAACTAATGAAAAACTGTTTTTT.

This rearrangement joins TRBV30 to TRBJ2-3, with unresolved D. This CDR3 comprises 13 residues. Per germline, CDR1 GTSNPN and CDR2 SVGIG (reference sequence). The germline V and J ends were trimmed by 2 bases and 1 base, with 7 bases remaining between them. The CDR3 DNA follows: TGTGCCTGGAGTCAAGCTGGCACAGATACGCAGTATTTT. Protein: CAWSQAGTDTQYF.

This chain links TRBV30 with TRBJ1-6; D might be TRBD1 (5 bases). Trimming took 0 bases from V and 3 from J, leaving 12 bases between them. The germline CDR1 and CDR2 sequences are GTSNPN and SVGIG (reference sequence). The CDR3 spans 16 residues. The CDR3 bases are TGTGCCTGGAGTGTGGCGGGGGTCAACTATAATTCACCCCTCCACTTT. This encodes CAWSVAGVNYNSPLHF.

The genes are TRBV19 and TRBJ2-7; maybe TRBD2 (6 bases). Germline V gene sequence: CDR1 LNHDA, CDR2 SQIVND (reference sequence). V was clipped by 5 bases and J by 6 bases, with 20 bases between them. The CDR3 spans 15 residues. CDR3 in amino acids: CASSPGGPGTGEQYF. The CDR3 DNA sequence: TGTGCCAGTAGTCCCGGGGGACCGGGAACCGGCGAGCAGTACTTC. Full variable domain (rest looked up from reference TRBV19 and TRBJ2-7): DGGITQSPKYLFRKEGQNVTLSCEQNLNHDAMYWYRQDPGQGLRLIYYSQIVNDFQKGDIAEGYSVSREKKESFPLTVTSAQKNPTAFYLCASSPGGPGTGEQYFGPGTRLTVT.

This clone was counted only a few times. V and J are TRBV7-2 and TRBJ2-2; 15 nucleotides line up with TRBD2. The CDR3 covers 17 residues. V shed 4 bases, J shed 9 bases, and the junction held 9 bases outside the gene matches. CDR1 and CDR2 (germline): SGHTA, FQGNSA. CDR3 residues: CASSSPGLAGGLRELFF. Written as DNA, the CDR3 is TGTGCCAGCAGCTCCCCGGGACTAGCGGGGGGCCTCCGGGAGCTGTTTTTT.

V gene TRBV28 combines with J gene TRBJ2-3; 7 bases line up with TRBD1. V dropped 7 bases and J dropped 7; count of bases not matched to a gene: 14. Germline values: CDR1 MDHEN, CDR2 SYDVKM. This CDR3 has 15 amino acids. DNA of the CDR3: TGTGCCAGCACAACTCCCGGGACAGCTGGAAATACGCAGTATTTT. It yields the protein CASTTPGTAGNTQYF.

The gene calls are TRBV30 and TRBJ2-1; TRBD1 aligns across 8 bases. Germline values: CDR1 GTSNPN, CDR2 SVGIG (reference sequence). The CDR3 spans 13 residues. Trimming removed 3 bases from V and 12 bases from J; junction bases left unmatched: 10. CDR3 DNA sequence: TGTGCCTGGAGGGAGGACAGGGTATCTCGGCAGTTCTTC. Its translation: CAWREDRVSRQFF.

The genes are TRBV5-5 and TRBJ1-4; the D gene is possibly TRBD1 (6 bases). The CDR3 consists of 14 residues. The V end was cut by 4 bases, the J end by 6 bases, with 13 bases between. In germline, CDR1 is SGHKS, CDR2 YYEKEE (reference sequence). The CDR3 loop is CASSPVAGDEKLFF. The DNA of the CDR3 is TGTGCCAGCAGCCCCGTGGCAGGGGATGAAAAACTGTTTTTT. Complete variable domain (other parts from reference TRBV5-5 and TRBJ1-4): DAGVTQSPTHLIKTRGQQVTLRCSPISGHKSVSWYQQVLGQGPQFIFQYYEKEERGRGNFPDRFSARQFPNYSSELNVNALLLGDSALYLCASSPVAGDEKLFFGSGTQLSVL.

The J gene is TRBJ2-2, the V gene TRBV10-2; tentatively, D is TRBD1 (6 bases). The CDR3 totals 13 residues. The V and J ends lost 4 bases and 6 bases respectively, with 9 bases between them. Germline CDR1 reads WSHSY; CDR2 reads SAAADI. The DNA of the CDR3 is TGCGCCAGCAGTGGGGGGCTGGCCGGGGAGCTGTTTTTT. Its protein is CASSGGLAGELFF.